This T cell receptor (beta chain) was observed in a study of T cell changes during pregnancy in multiple sclerosis. Repertoires were generated with immunoSEQ multiplex PCR, while TCRdb's copy carries only in-frame clones and drops some. The table records fewer than 85,000 clones, over 90% of them present only once. The CDR3 runs to 11 residues. Germline CDR1 is SNHLY and CDR2 is FYNNEI. Trimming took 7 bases from V and 6 from J, leaving 7 bases between them. This sequence originates from a female donor with multiple sclerosis, enrolled in a pregnancy study. The sample was peripheral blood, taken in the second trimester of pregnancy. The chain employs TRBV2 and TRBJ2-1; no clear D. The CDR3 sequence is CASTVANEQFF. The CDR3 nucleotides read TGTGCCAGCACGGTAGCCAATGAGCAGTTCTTC.